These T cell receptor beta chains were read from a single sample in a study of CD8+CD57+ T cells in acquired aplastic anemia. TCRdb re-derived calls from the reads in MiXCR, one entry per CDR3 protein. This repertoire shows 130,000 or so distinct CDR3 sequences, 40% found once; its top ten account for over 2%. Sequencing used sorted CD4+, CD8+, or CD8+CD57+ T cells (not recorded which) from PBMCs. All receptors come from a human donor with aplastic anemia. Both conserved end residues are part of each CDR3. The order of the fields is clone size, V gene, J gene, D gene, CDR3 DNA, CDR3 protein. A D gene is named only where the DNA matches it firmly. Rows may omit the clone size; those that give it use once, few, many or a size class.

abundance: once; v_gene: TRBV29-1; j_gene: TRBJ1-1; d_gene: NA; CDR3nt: TGCAGCGTCTCAAGGAGGGTTGGCACTGAAGCTTTCTTT; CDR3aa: CSVSRRVGTEAFF
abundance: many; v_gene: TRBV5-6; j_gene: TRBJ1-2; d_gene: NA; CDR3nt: TGTGCCAGCAGCTTTGGGACGGTGACTAACTATGGCTACACCTTC; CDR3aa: CASSFGTVTNYGYTF
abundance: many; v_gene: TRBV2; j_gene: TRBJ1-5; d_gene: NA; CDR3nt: TGTGCCAGCAGTGAAGGGCTCTCGGGGAATCAGCCCCAGCATTTT; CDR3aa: CASSEGLSGNQPQHF
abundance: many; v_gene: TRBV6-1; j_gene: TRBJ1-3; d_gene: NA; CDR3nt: TGTGCCAGCAGTACCAGCGGCTCTGGAAACACCATATATTTT; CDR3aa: CASSTSGSGNTIYF
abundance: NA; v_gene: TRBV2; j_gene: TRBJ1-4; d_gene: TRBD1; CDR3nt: TGTGCCAGCAGTTACGACAGGGTCGGCTACAATGAAAAACTGTTTTTT; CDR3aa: CASSYDRVGYNEKLFF
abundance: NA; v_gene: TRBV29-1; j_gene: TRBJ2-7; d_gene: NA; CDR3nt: TGCAGCGTTATGGACGGAAACTACGAGCAGTACTTC; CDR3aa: CSVMDGNYEQYF
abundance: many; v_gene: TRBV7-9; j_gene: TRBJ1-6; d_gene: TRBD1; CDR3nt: TGTGCCACCGGGGACAGCTATAATTCACCCCTCCACTTT; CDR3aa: CATGDSYNSPLHF
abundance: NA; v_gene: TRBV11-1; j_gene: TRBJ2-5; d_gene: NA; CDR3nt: TGTGCCAGCAGCTCGCTAGGGGGGTTCCCAGAGACCCAGTACTTC; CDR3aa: CASSSLGGFPETQYF
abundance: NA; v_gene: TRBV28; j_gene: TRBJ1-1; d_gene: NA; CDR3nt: TGTGCCAGCAGTTCAGAGGGGTACACTGAAGCTTTCTTT; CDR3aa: CASSSEGYTEAFF
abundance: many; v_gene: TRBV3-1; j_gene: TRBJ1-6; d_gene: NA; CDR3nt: TGTGCCAGCAGCCAAGTATCGGACTCACCCCTCCACTTT; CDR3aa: CASSQVSDSPLHF
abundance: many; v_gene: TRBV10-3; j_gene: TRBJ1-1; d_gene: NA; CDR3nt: TGTGCCATCAGTGCTTCCAGGGACGGCACTGAAGCTTTCTTT; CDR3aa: CAISASRDGTEAFF
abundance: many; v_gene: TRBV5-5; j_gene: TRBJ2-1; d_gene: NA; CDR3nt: TGTGCCAGCAGCTCCTCGTCCAATGAGCAGTTCTTC; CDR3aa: CASSSSSNEQFF
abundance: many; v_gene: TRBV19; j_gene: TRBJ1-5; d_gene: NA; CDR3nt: TGTGCCAGTAGTATACAGGGGAGAGATCAGCCCCAGCATTTT; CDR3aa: CASSIQGRDQPQHF
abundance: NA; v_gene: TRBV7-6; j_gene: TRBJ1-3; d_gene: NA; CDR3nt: TGTGCCAGCAGCCCCCTCCCCACGACAGGTTCTGGAAACACCATATATTTT; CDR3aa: CASSPLPTTGSGNTIYF
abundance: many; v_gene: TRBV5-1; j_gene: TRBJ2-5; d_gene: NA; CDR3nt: TGCGCCAGCAGCTTGGATATCGGGGGCCAAGAGACCCAGTACTTC; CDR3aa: CASSLDIGGQETQYF
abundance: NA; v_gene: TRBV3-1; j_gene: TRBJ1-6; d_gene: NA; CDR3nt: TGTGCCAGCAGCGTCGGAGTAAACTCCTATAATTCACCCCTCCACTTT; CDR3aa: CASSVGVNSYNSPLHF
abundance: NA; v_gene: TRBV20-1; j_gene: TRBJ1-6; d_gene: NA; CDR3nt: TGCAGTGCTAGACGGCCAGCAGGGTCCTATACCCTCCACTTT; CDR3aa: CSARRPAGSYTLHF
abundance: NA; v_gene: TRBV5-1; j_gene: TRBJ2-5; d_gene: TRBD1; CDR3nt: TGCGCCAGCAGCTCCGGGACAGGGCTAGAAGAGACCCAGTACTTC; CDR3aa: CASSSGTGLEETQYF
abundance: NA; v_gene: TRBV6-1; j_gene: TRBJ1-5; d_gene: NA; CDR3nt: TGTGCCAGCAGTGCCGGACAGCCCAATCAGCCCCAGCATTTT; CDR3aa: CASSAGQPNQPQHF
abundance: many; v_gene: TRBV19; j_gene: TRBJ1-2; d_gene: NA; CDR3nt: TGTGCCAGTAGCCCCCGGGGGGCATATGGCTACACCTTC; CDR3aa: CASSPRGAYGYTF
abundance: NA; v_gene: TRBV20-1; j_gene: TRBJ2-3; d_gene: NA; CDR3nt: TGCAGTGTTGGGCAGTACCGGGACCCGGGGGATACGCAGTATTTT; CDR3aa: CSVGQYRDPGDTQYF
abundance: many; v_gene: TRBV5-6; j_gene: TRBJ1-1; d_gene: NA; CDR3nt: TGTGCCAGCAGCTTGGCCGCAACAGCGGGGAGGAGAGCTTTCTTT; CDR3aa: CASSLAATAGRRAFF
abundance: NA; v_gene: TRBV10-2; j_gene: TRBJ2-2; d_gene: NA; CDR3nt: TGCGCCAGCGGACTTAGCCGGTACACCGGGGAGCTGTTTTTT; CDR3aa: CASGLSRYTGELFF
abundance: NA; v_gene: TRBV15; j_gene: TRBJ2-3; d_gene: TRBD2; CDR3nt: TGTGCCACCAGCCGGCGGACTAGCGGGGGAGTAGATACGCAGTATTTT; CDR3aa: CATSRRTSGGVDTQYF
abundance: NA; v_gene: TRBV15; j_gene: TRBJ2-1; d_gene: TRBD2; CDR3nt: TGTGCCACCAGCAGTATAAGCGGGGGGGCCCGAAATGAGCAGTTCTTC; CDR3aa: CATSSISGGARNEQFF
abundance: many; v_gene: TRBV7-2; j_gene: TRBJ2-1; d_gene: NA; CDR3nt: TGTGCCAGCAGTCCAGGGCTTTATTTAGATGAGCAGTTCTTC; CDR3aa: CASSPGLYLDEQFF
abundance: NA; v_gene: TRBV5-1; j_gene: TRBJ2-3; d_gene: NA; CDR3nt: TGCGCCAGCAGCAAGGGACGACAGAGGGAAAGCACAGATACGCAGTATTTT; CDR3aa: CASSKGRQRESTDTQYF
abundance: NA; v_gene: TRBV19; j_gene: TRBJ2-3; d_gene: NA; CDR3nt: TGTGCCACAGGGGGGGGGGCCACAGATACGCAGTATTTT; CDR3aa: CATGGGATDTQYF
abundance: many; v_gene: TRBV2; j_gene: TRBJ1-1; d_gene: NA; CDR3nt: TGTGCCAGCAGTGGCCAGGTAGAAGCTTTCTTT; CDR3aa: CASSGQVEAFF
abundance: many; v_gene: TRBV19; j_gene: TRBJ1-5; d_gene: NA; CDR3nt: TGTGCCAGTAGTATGGGGGTATATGCGAGCAATCAGCCCCAGCATTTT; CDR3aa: CASSMGVYASNQPQHF
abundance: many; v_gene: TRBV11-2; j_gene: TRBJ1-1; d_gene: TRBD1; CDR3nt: TGTGCCAGCAGCTTAGGCGGGGACAGGGGCGATGGGGCTGAAGCTTTCTTT; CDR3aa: CASSLGGDRGDGAEAFF
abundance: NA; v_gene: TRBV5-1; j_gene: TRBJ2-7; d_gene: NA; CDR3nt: TGCGCCAGCAGCTTGGGTCGGGAGGAGCAGTACTTC; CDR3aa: CASSLGREEQYF
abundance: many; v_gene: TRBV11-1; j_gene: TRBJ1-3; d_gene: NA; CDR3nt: TGTGCCAGCAGCTCCACGGGAGCCGGGGGCGGAAACACCATATATTTT; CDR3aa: CASSSTGAGGGNTIYF
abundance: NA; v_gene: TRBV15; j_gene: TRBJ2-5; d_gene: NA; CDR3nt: TGTGCCACCAGCAGAGATGTCGGGGCTGGAGAGACCCAGTACTTC; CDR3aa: CATSRDVGAGETQYF
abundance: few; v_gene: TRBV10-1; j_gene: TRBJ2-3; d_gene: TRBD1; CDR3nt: TGCGCCAGCAGACCACCGGGACAGGGGGCAGATACGCAGTATTTT; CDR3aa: CASRPPGQGADTQYF
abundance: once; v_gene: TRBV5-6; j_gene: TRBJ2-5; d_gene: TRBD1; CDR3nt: TGTGCCAGCAGGGGCGGGACAGGGGAACAAGAGACCCAGTACTTC; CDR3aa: CASRGGTGEQETQYF
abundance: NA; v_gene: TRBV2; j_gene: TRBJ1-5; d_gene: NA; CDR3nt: TGTGCCAGCAGTGAACGGGGGGTCGGCAATCAGCCCCAGCATTTT; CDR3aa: CASSERGVGNQPQHF
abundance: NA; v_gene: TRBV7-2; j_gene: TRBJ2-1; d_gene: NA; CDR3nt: TGTGCCAGCAGCCCGAACAGCGGTAATGAGCAGTTCTTC; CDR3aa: CASSPNSGNEQFF
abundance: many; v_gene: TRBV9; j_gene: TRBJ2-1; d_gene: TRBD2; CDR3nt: TGTGCCAGCAGCGTAGGTGGGACTAGCCCCTTCAATGAGCAGTTCTTC; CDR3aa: CASSVGGTSPFNEQFF
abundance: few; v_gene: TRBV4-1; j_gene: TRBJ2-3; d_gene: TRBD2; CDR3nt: TGCGCCAGCAGCTCTACCTTCCCGTGGCGGGGGGCTTCCACAGATACGCAGTATTTT; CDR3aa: CASSSTFPWRGASTDTQYF